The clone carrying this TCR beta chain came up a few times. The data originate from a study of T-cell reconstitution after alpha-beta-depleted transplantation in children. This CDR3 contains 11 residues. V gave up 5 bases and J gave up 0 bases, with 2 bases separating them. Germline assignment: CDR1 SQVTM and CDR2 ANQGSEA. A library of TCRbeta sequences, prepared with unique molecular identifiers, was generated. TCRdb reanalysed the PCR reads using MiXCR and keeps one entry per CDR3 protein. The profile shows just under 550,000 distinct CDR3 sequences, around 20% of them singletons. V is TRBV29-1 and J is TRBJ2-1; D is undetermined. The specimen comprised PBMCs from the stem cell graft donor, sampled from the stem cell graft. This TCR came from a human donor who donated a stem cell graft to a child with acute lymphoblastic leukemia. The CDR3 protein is CSVYSYNEQFF. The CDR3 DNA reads TGCAGCGTTTACTCCTACAATGAGCAGTTCTTC.